This T cell receptor beta chain was profiled in a study of long-term antiretroviral therapy in people with HIV. The CDR3 runs to 18 residues. Trimming stripped 0 bases from V and 0 bases from J, with 18 bases between. Germline values: CDR1 LNHNV, CDR2 YYDKDF (reference sequence). Researchers report immunoSEQ v3.0 was run at survey level. The protocol was immunoSEQ multiplex PCR, while the TCRdb copy is restricted to in-frame clones and leaves out a portion. Here the sample spans 25,000 to 35,000 clones, roughly 92% being singletons. Material: unsorted PBMCs, obtained 6.2 years after starting antiretroviral therapy. The clonotype originates from a man aged 35 to 55 with HIV. This chain connects TRBV15 to TRBJ2-7; D is ambiguous. DNA of the CDR3: TGTGCCACCAGCAGAGATCGCCCGACACCACCCATCTCCTACGAGCAGTACTTC. The encoded protein is CATSRDRPTPPISYEQYF.